This T cell receptor (beta chain) was captured in a study of T cells in Graves' hyperthyroidism and ophthalmopathy. Study-wide background: Once the initial diagnosis was made, peripheral blood was obtained before any treatment. Study results and caveats: Most expanded thyroid clonotypes above 0.001 also appeared in blood.

Lactation, pregnancy, other autoimmune disease or uncontrolled infection excluded patients. The authors took PBMCs from 10 ml fresh peripheral blood. This clonotype was counted at least ten times. Its cognate antigen is unknown. Amplified TCR beta CDR3 regions came from RNA transcripts. First-round RT-PCR targeting the TCR CDR3 was performed with the HTBI primer set. MiXCR was run by TCRdb on the multiplex PCR reads, yielding one entry per CDR3 protein. Of about 350,000 distinct CDR3 sequences listed, roughly a sixth are singletons. Losses at the gene ends were 0 bases for V and 8 bases for J; bases not matched to a gene: 8. The length of the CDR3 is 16 residues. The germline V gene encodes CDR1 ENHRY and CDR2 SYGVKD.

The chain carries TRBV10-3 and TRBJ2-1; 9 bases are a match to TRBD2. Sequencing input: blood. The TCR comes from a woman under 40 with Graves' hyperthyroidism that later progressed to Graves' ophthalmopathy. CDR3 amino acids: CAISESGSGRFYEQFF. CDR3 DNA: TGTGCCATCAGTGAGTCGGGGAGCGGGAGGTTTTATGAGCAGTTCTTC.